Listed below are T cell receptor beta chains from one sample, sequenced in a study of T cell responses to AZD1222 COVID-19 vaccine. Using immunoSEQ multiplex PCR, the repertoire was profiled, and TCRdb retains in-frame clones only, with some absent. The repertoire holds 95,000 to 150,000 clones, with 87% as singletons. The sequencing used peripheral blood, collected on day 0 of AZD1222 vaccination. The receptors here all came from an adult in good health. The CDR3 runs from the conserved cysteine through the conserved F or W. Each record gives: V gene, clone size, J gene, D gene, CDR3 DNA, CDR3 protein. A D gene is named only where the DNA matches it firmly. Clone size is shown for a subset of rows, as once, few, many or a class of expanded clone.

V: TRBV19
size: NA
J: TRBJ1-1
D: NA
DNA: TGTGCCAGTAGTATAGGGGCGATTAGGAGCGGGACTGAAGCTTTCTTT
CDR3: CASSIGAIRSGTEAFF

V: TRBV10-2
size: NA
J: TRBJ2-6
D: NA
DNA: TGCGCCAGCTATGGGACATCTGGGGCCAACGTCCTGACTTTC
CDR3: CASYGTSGANVLTF

V: TRBV28
size: once
J: TRBJ1-5
D: NA
DNA: TGTGCCAGCAGTCTCATAGATAGCAATCAGCCCCAGCATTTT
CDR3: CASSLIDSNQPQHF

V: TRBV3-1/TRBV3-2
size: NA
J: TRBJ1-2
D: NA
DNA: TGTGCCAGCAGCCAAGTGGCAGGGACGGGTGGCTACACCTTC
CDR3: CASSQVAGTGGYTF

V: TRBV6-5
size: NA
J: TRBJ2-1
D: NA
DNA: TGTGCCAGACACTCCAGCTCCTACAATGAGCAGTTCTTC
CDR3: CARHSSSYNEQFF

V: TRBV29-1
size: NA
J: TRBJ2-7
D: TRBD1
DNA: TGCAGCGTTGACTCAGGGGGTGAGCAGTACTTC
CDR3: CSVDSGGEQYF

V: TRBV25-1
size: NA
J: TRBJ2-7
D: NA
DNA: TGTGCCAGCAGTGAATATGGGCAGGGGTGTTACGAGCAGTACTTC
CDR3: CASSEYGQGCYEQYF

V: TRBV7-3
size: NA
J: TRBJ2-1
D: TRBD2
DNA: TGTGCCAGCAGCCGAACTAGCGGGGGGTACAATGAGCAGTTCTTC
CDR3: CASSRTSGGYNEQFF

V: TRBV6-2/TRBV6-3
size: NA
J: TRBJ1-3
D: NA
DNA: TGTGCCAGCAGTTCCTCAGCCGGCACCATATATTTT
CDR3: CASSSSAGTIYF

V: TRBV11-2
size: medium-sized
J: TRBJ2-2
D: NA
DNA: TGTGCCAGCAGCTTAGGCATCGGGGAGCTGTTTTTT
CDR3: CASSLGIGELFF

V: TRBV27
size: NA
J: TRBJ1-4
D: NA
DNA: TGTGCCAGCAGAGGCGGTTATAATGAAAAACTGTTTTTT
CDR3: CASRGGYNEKLFF

V: TRBV2
size: NA
J: TRBJ1-5
D: NA
DNA: TGTGCCAGCAGTGAAGGCTGGGGGATGGGTCAGCCCCAGCATTTT
CDR3: CASSEGWGMGQPQHF

V: TRBV5-4
size: NA
J: TRBJ2-1
D: TRBD2
DNA: TGTGCCAGCAGCTTGGCCTTAGCGGGGTATTCCTACAATGAGCAGTTCTTC
CDR3: CASSLALAGYSYNEQFF

V: TRBV5-1
size: NA
J: TRBJ1-2
D: TRBD1
DNA: TGCGCCAGCAGCTTGGGGATAAATCAGGGGGCAGATGGCTACACCTTC
CDR3: CASSLGINQGADGYTF

V: TRBV7-2
size: once
J: TRBJ2-5
D: TRBD2
DNA: TGTGCCAGCAGCCCCCGGACTAGCGGGTTTCAAGAGACCCAGTACTTC
CDR3: CASSPRTSGFQETQYF

V: TRBV19
size: NA
J: TRBJ1-3
D: NA
DNA: TGTGCCAGTAGTATTAGGGCAGGGGCTGGAAACACCATATATTTT
CDR3: CASSIRAGAGNTIYF

V: TRBV2
size: NA
J: TRBJ2-3
D: TRBD1
DNA: TGTGCCAGCAGGGCGGACAGGGGGAGCACAGATACGCAGTATTTT
CDR3: CASRADRGSTDTQYF

V: TRBV27
size: NA
J: TRBJ1-6
D: TRBD1
DNA: TGTGCCAGCACCAATACAGGGGGCCAATCACCCCTCCACTTT
CDR3: CASTNTGGQSPLHF

V: TRBV15
size: NA
J: TRBJ2-7
D: NA
DNA: TGTGCCACCAGCAGAGAGAGGATCTACGAGCAGTACTTC
CDR3: CATSRERIYEQYF

V: TRBV14
size: NA
J: TRBJ2-5
D: NA
DNA: TGTGCCAGCAGCCAAACACTTTGGTACCAAGAGACCCAGTACTTC
CDR3: CASSQTLWYQETQYF

V: TRBV5-4
size: NA
J: TRBJ1-1
D: TRBD1
DNA: TGTGCCAGCAGCTTGACAGGGGGGGACACTGAAGCTTTCTTT
CDR3: CASSLTGGDTEAFF

V: TRBV6-5
size: NA
J: TRBJ1-2
D: NA
DNA: TGTGCCAGCACACCCAAACGACAGGTTACCTATGGCTACACCTTC
CDR3: CASTPKRQVTYGYTF

V: TRBV24-1
size: NA
J: TRBJ2-1
D: NA
DNA: TGTGCCACCAGTGATTCTACAGGGCGCTCCTACAATGAGCAGTTCTTC
CDR3: CATSDSTGRSYNEQFF

V: TRBV5-4
size: NA
J: TRBJ2-7
D: TRBD1
DNA: TGTGCCAGCAGCCAAGGGGGCCGGAGGGAGCAGTACTTC
CDR3: CASSQGGRREQYF

V: TRBV5-1
size: NA
J: TRBJ2-3
D: TRBD2
DNA: TGCGCCAGCAGCTCGGGACTAGCGGGGGGTAGCACAGATACGCAGTATTTT
CDR3: CASSSGLAGGSTDTQYF

V: TRBV19
size: NA
J: TRBJ2-3
D: TRBD2
DNA: TGTGCCAGTAGGAGGACAGGGAAATTAGGGGGGACTAGCGGATCCCACACCACAGATACGCAGTATTTT
CDR3: CASRRTGKLGGTSGSHTTDTQYF

V: TRBV28
size: NA
J: TRBJ2-7
D: NA
DNA: TGTGCCAGCAGTTTTCACCCGACGGTCGAGCAGTACTTC
CDR3: CASSFHPTVEQYF

V: TRBV25-1
size: NA
J: TRBJ2-1
D: NA
DNA: TGTGCCAGCAGTGAATATAGCCTAGCAAATGAGCAGTTCTTC
CDR3: CASSEYSLANEQFF

V: TRBV7-9
size: NA
J: TRBJ2-3
D: NA
DNA: TGTGCCAGCAGTTCTAAACTCAGGTTGGGAGATACGCAGTATTTT
CDR3: CASSSKLRLGDTQYF

V: TRBV4-3
size: once
J: TRBJ2-3
D: NA
DNA: TGCGCCAGCAGCCAAGGGTCGGCGGACAGCACAGATACGCAGTATTTT
CDR3: CASSQGSADSTDTQYF

V: TRBV6-5
size: once
J: TRBJ2-3
D: TRBD2
DNA: TGTGCCAGCAGTTTTAGCGGGCCTAGCACAGATACGCAGTATTTT
CDR3: CASSFSGPSTDTQYF

V: TRBV7-6
size: once
J: TRBJ1-1
D: NA
DNA: TGTGCCAGCAGCTTCGCCGTTTCAGGTGACACTGAAGCTTTCTTT
CDR3: CASSFAVSGDTEAFF

V: TRBV29-1
size: few
J: TRBJ2-7
D: TRBD1
DNA: TGCAGCGCCGGTTCGGGACAGGGCCTCCCCGAGCAGTACTTC
CDR3: CSAGSGQGLPEQYF

V: TRBV7-9
size: NA
J: TRBJ2-3
D: TRBD1
DNA: TGTGCCAGCAGCTTAGGAGACAGGGATAGTAAAGATACGCAGTATTTT
CDR3: CASSLGDRDSKDTQYF

V: TRBV6-2/TRBV6-3
size: NA
J: TRBJ2-1
D: NA
DNA: TGTGCCAGCAGTTACGATTCGTCTCCCTCCTACAATGAGCAGTTCTTC
CDR3: CASSYDSSPSYNEQFF

V: TRBV20-1
size: NA
J: TRBJ1-2
D: NA
DNA: TGCAGTGCCGGGACCGTCTATGGCTACACCTTC
CDR3: CSAGTVYGYTF

V: TRBV30
size: once
J: TRBJ2-1
D: NA
DNA: TGTGCCTGGGGTCACCTATTTGAGCAGTTCTTC
CDR3: CAWGHLFEQFF

V: TRBV5-1
size: NA
J: TRBJ1-3
D: NA
DNA: TGCGCCAGCGGGGGAAGGGTCCCAGGAAACACCATATATTTT
CDR3: CASGGRVPGNTIYF

V: TRBV5-6
size: NA
J: TRBJ1-2
D: NA
DNA: TGTGCCAGCGCACCGGGACCCCCAATGGGGGGCTACACCTTC
CDR3: CASAPGPPMGGYTF

V: TRBV30
size: NA
J: TRBJ2-4
D: NA
DNA: TGTGCCTCGAGTACGGCACTGAACATTCAGTACTTC
CDR3: CASSTALNIQYF

V: TRBV15
size: NA
J: TRBJ1-4
D: NA
DNA: TGTGCCACCAGGGACGGGATACTGAATGAAAAACTGTTTTTT
CDR3: CATRDGILNEKLFF

V: TRBV4-1
size: NA
J: TRBJ2-5
D: TRBD2
DNA: TGCGCCAGCAGCCAAGAGGGGACTAGTCTCCAAGAGACCCAGTACTTC
CDR3: CASSQEGTSLQETQYF

V: TRBV19
size: NA
J: TRBJ1-2
D: NA
DNA: TGTGCCAGTAGTCCCAGGAAATCTGGCGGCTACACCTTC
CDR3: CASSPRKSGGYTF

V: TRBV18
size: NA
J: TRBJ2-5
D: NA
DNA: TGTGCCAGCTCACCGGTTAGGGCTAGCGAGGTGGAGACCCAGTACTTC
CDR3: CASSPVRASEVETQYF

V: TRBV6-1
size: NA
J: TRBJ1-1
D: NA
DNA: TGTGCCAGCAGTGATTCTTCCCCAAACACTGAAGCTTTCTTT
CDR3: CASSDSSPNTEAFF

V: TRBV9
size: few
J: TRBJ1-1
D: NA
DNA: TGTGCCAGCAGCGAGGGACACCGGACTGAAGCTTTCTTT
CDR3: CASSEGHRTEAFF

V: TRBV7-2
size: NA
J: TRBJ1-2
D: NA
DNA: TGTGCCAGCAGCTTTCCCTCCCCTAACTATGGCTACACCTTC
CDR3: CASSFPSPNYGYTF

V: TRBV11-2
size: NA
J: TRBJ2-7
D: NA
DNA: TGTGCCAGCAGCTTAGTTACCCGGGACTCTAGAACCTACGAGCAGTACTTC
CDR3: CASSLVTRDSRTYEQYF